The entry below describes one T cell receptor beta chain. Clones were sequenced by immunoSEQ multiplex PCR, and TCRdb holds only the in-frame ones, with some missing. The sample holds some 350,000 clones; around 87% are singletons and the top ten take approximately 5.3%. Germline V gene data show CDR1 as KGHSH and CDR2 as LQKENI. Trimming took 6 bases from V and 1 from J; bases not matched to a gene: 21. The CDR3 has 20 amino acids. The record originates from a study of blood T cell repertoires in COVID-19. Across the whole study: T cells, B-cell-depleted T cells, or PBMCs supplied cDNA or gDNA.

The sequenced sample was PBMCs or T cells enriched from blood (not recorded which). J is TRBJ1-3 and V is TRBV18; TRBD1 matches at 7 bases. This receptor was obtained from a woman aged 25 to 39 who had recovered from COVID-19. CDR3 loop: CASSTGPGQSLVSSGNTIYF. DNA of the CDR3: TGTGCCAGCTCGACGGGACCGGGACAGTCCTTAGTGAGTTCTGGAAACACCATATATTTT.